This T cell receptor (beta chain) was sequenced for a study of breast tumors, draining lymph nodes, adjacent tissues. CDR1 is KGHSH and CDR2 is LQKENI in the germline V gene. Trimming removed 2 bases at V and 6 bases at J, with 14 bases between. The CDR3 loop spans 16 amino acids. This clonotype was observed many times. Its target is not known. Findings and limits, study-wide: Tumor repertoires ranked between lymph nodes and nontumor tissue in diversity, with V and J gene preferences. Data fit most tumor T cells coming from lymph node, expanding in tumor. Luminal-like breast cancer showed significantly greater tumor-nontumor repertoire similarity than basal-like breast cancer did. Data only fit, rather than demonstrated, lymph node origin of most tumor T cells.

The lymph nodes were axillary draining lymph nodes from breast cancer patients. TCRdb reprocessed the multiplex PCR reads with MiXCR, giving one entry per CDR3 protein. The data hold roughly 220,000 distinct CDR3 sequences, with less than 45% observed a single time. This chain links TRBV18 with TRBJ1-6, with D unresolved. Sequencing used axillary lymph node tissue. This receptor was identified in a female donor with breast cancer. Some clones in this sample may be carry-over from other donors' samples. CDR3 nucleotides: TGTGCCAGCTCACCAGCAGGAGCTACTCTTAATTCACCCCTCCACTTT. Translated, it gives CASSPAGATLNSPLHF.